A single sample is the source of the 23 T cell receptor beta chains below, sequenced in a study of T cells after yellow fever vaccination (dated by TCRdb to between 2018 and 2020). The sample's treatment or condition, from its label and the paper: live attenuated yellow fever vaccine strain. The library was produced with 5' RACE. Sequencing took place on an Illumina HiSeq 2500. TCRdb handled the public reads itself, with Q25 trimming in fastp and clone calling in MiXCR, and kept productive beta chains. When rows share a CDR3 protein, they turn into one entry using the most common DNA and genes. Within this sample are almost 600,000 distinct CDR3 sequences, with roughly 12% of them counted one time only. Jointly, the top ten make up 11% to 15% of the sample. The material sequenced was PBMCs, taken on the day of the yellow fever booster vaccination. These receptors all come from a man aged 25 to 45 who received the YFV17D yellow fever vaccine.

The chain carries TRBV6-4 and TRBJ2-7, with 9 bases matching TRBD1. The V and J ends lost 4 bases and 5 bases, in that order; junction bases with no gene match: 3. Per the germline V gene, CDR1 is MRHNA and CDR2 is SNTAGT. CDR3 length: 13 amino acids. CDR3 protein: CASSAWTGDEQYF. CDR3 nucleotides: TGTGCCAGCAGTGCCTGGACAGGGGACGAGCAGTACTTC.

This clonotype was seen more than once but under ten times. This sequence joins TRBV12-3 or TRBV12-4 and TRBJ2-5; D is possibly TRBD2 (6 bases). The CDR3 contains 14 residues. Trimming removed 5 bases at V and 6 bases at J, with 16 bases between. This chain's CDR3 is CASSPALALKTQYF. The CDR3 DNA sequence: TGTGCCAGCAGTCCCGCACTAGCACTAAAGACCCAGTACTTC.

The chain combines TRBV4-3 with TRBJ2-2; possibly TRBD2 for D (5 bases). The V gene lost 9 bases and the J gene lost 7 bases, with 9 bases spanning the gap. From germline, CDR1 is LGHNA and CDR2 YSLEER. CDR3 length: 11 amino acids. The CDR3, as DNA: TGCGCCAGTAAAGGAGGCGGGGAGCTGTTTTTT. Translated: CASKGGGELFF.

Only a few counts were recorded for this clonotype. The chain has TRBV12-3 or TRBV12-4 and TRBJ1-4; TRBD1 might be the D (5 bases). There are 13 residues in the CDR3. V dropped 6 bases and J dropped 4 bases, with 9 bases sitting between them. CDR3 loop: CASRGQGNEKLFF. For the CDR3, the DNA is TGTGCCAGCAGGGGGCAGGGTAATGAAAAACTGTTTTTT.

This chain uses TRBV28 with TRBJ1-5; tentatively, D is TRBD1 (6 bases). The V gene's germline CDR1 is MDHEN and CDR2 SYDVKM. Trimming took off 5 bases at V and 5 bases at J, with 10 bases between the two ends. The CDR3 contains 13 residues. As DNA, the CDR3 is TGTGCCAGCAGTGACAGGAGCCATCAGCCCCAGCATTTT. Residues: CASSDRSHQPQHF.

This clonotype appeared a few times. This chain connects TRBV6-2 or TRBV6-3 to TRBJ2-1; D unclear. Germline CDR1 and CDR2: MNHEY and SVGEGT. The CDR3 totals 11 residues. The V end lost 6 bases, the J end lost 8 bases, and 8 bases lay between the germline ends. The CDR3 bases are TGTGCCAGCAGCCCCGCCCATGAGCAGTTCTTC. Protein: CASSPAHEQFF.

This clonotype was counted ten times or more. This chain links TRBV7-2 with TRBJ2-7; no clear D. The CDR3 contains 12 residues. The germline V gene has CDR1 SGHTA and CDR2 FQGNSA. With 5 bases removed from V and 7 bases from J, the gap between germline ends came to 12 bases. CDR3 region: CASSLSWGEQYF. CDR3 nucleotide sequence: TGTGCCAGCAGCCTCTCGTGGGGAGAGCAGTACTTC.

This clonotype was seen many times. This rearrangement joins TRBV12-3 or TRBV12-4 to TRBJ2-3; D gene unclear. This CDR3 spans 11 amino acids. Trimming pared 3 bases from V and 5 bases from J, leaving 3 bases between. CDR3 residues: CASSFGDTQYF. Here the CDR3 DNA reads TGTGCCAGCAGTTTTGGAGATACGCAGTATTTT.

Remarks on this clonotype: The junction departs from germline at one end; a sequencing error may be responsible. The V call is TRBV6-2 or TRBV6-3, the J call TRBJ1-2; no definite D call. This CDR3 is built from 20 residues. Germline V gives CDR1 MNHEY, CDR2 SVGEGT. The CDR3 region has the DNA TGTGCCAGCAGTTACACCCCCCGCGAGGCATCGTACCCTTCAAACTATGACTACACCTTC. Protein: CASSYTPREASYPSNYDYTF.

This clonotype was observed a handful of times. This chain joins TRBV5-1 and TRBJ2-3; 12 bases map to TRBD2. This CDR3 spans 17 amino acids. The ends lost 2 bases at V and 5 bases at J; junction bases unmatched: 9. Germline V gene lookup returns CDR1 SGHRS and CDR2 YFSETQ. DNA for the CDR3: TGCGCCAGCAGCTTCCTATCTAGCGGGAGGGTAGGAGATACGCAGTATTTT. Protein product: CASSFLSSGRVGDTQYF.

The chain employs TRBV4-3 and TRBJ2-3; tentative D call: TRBD1 (5 bases). In germline, CDR1 is LGHNA, CDR2 YSLEER. The germline V and J ends were trimmed by 1 base and 3 bases, with 11 bases remaining between them. The CDR3 spans 15 residues. Here the CDR3 reads CASSQVGASTDTQYF. The CDR3 bases are TGCGCCAGCAGCCAAGTTGGGGCTTCGACAGATACGCAGTATTTT.

This clonotype was picked up one time. The V and J genes are TRBV7-2 and TRBJ2-1; 7 bases are a match to TRBD2. The germline V gene has CDR1 SGHTA and CDR2 FQGNSA. The CDR3 sequence is 15 residues long. J gave up 9 bases and V 5 bases, and 13 bases lay outside the gene matches. The CDR3 is CASSLLGGSNSEQFF. Here the CDR3 DNA reads TGTGCCAGCAGCCTTCTGGGCGGGAGTAACAGTGAGCAGTTCTTC.

This clonotype was recorded at least ten times. V is TRBV6-5 and J is TRBJ2-3; 7 bases match TRBD1. The CDR3 consists of 15 residues. Unmatched junction bases numbered 8, after V lost 6 bases and J lost 2 bases. The germline V gene encodes CDR1 MNHEY and CDR2 SVGAGI. CDR3 protein: CASRAFRGSTDTQYF. DNA of the CDR3: TGTGCCAGCAGGGCCTTCAGGGGGTCCACAGATACGCAGTATTTT.

V gene TRBV12-3 or TRBV12-4 combines with J gene TRBJ2-7; TRBD1 matches 8 bases. This CDR3 contains 17 residues. V lost 6 bases to trimming and J lost 2 bases; unmatched junction nucleotides: 15. This CDR3 is CASRGTGDTTTPYEQYF. CDR3 DNA: TGTGCCAGCAGAGGGACAGGCGACACGACAACCCCCTACGAGCAGTACTTC.

V usage is TRBV2 and J usage is TRBJ2-7; no firm D call. Germline CDR1 is SNHLY and CDR2 is FYNNEI. Between the trimmed V and J ends, which lost 7 bases and 3 bases, there was a span of 19 bases. The CDR3 totals 15 residues. The CDR3 spells CASNPIREVLYEQYF. The CDR3 coding sequence is TGTGCCAGCAATCCAATCCGAGAGGTCCTCTACGAGCAGTACTTC.

This chain joins TRBV15 and TRBJ2-3, with D unclear. This CDR3 region has 15 residues. Trimming removed 1 base at V and 0 bases at J, with 8 bases between. Germline V gives CDR1 LNHNV, CDR2 YYDKDF (reference sequence). CDR3 bases: TGTGCCACCAGCAGAGGGGCGGAGAGCACAGATACGCAGTATTTT. It translates to CATSRGAESTDTQYF.

A few counts support this clonotype. This chain connects TRBV2 to TRBJ1-2; D possibly corresponds to TRBD1 (5 bases). CDR3 size: 11 residues. The germline V gene has CDR1 SNHLY and CDR2 FYNNEI. DNA of the CDR3: TGTGCTACCGGGGGGGACTATGGCTACACCTTC. The encoded protein is CATGGDYGYTF. Together with reference TRBV2 and TRBJ1-2, the CDR3 gives the full variable domain: EPEVTQTPSHQVTQMGQEVILRCVPISNHLYFYWYRQILGQKVEFLVSFYNNEISEKSEIFDDQFSVERPDGSNFTLKIRSTKLEDSAMYFCATGGDYGYTFGSGTRLTVV.

This clonotype showed up just a few times. The chain couples TRBV20-1 to TRBJ2-5; D may be TRBD2 (6 bases). Looked up from germline, CDR1 is DFQATT and CDR2 is SNEGSKA (reference sequence). The V end lost 5 bases, the J end lost 7 bases, and 23 bases lay between the germline ends. CDR3 size: 15 residues. The DNA for the CDR3 is TGCAGTGCTGACCGGGACGACCTGTGGAGGGTGACCCAGTACTTC. Its protein is CSADRDDLWRVTQYF.

The chain recombines TRBV7-9 with TRBJ2-3; tentative D call: TRBD2 (6 bases). V lost 5 bases to trimming and J lost 4 bases, with 13 bases between them. The CDR3 loop spans 14 amino acids. The germline V gene has CDR1 SEHNR and CDR2 FQNEAQ (reference sequence). The CDR3 protein is CASSIAGRPDTQYF. The DNA for the CDR3 is TGTGCCAGCAGCATCGCCGGGAGACCAGATACGCAGTATTTT.

The chain has TRBV4-3 and TRBJ2-3; TRBD2 agrees at 8 bases. The V segment lost 2 bases and the J segment 5 bases; nucleotides outside the gene matches: 9. Looked up from germline, CDR1 is LGHNA and CDR2 is YSLEER. The CDR3 runs to 16 residues. CDR3 bases: TGCGCCAGCAGCCAAAGGGAAGCGGGAGCGGGAGATACGCAGTATTTT. This codes for CASSQREAGAGDTQYF.

With regard to this clonotype: The junction departs from germline at one end; a sequencing error may be responsible. The chain employs TRBV18 and TRBJ1-1; D is ambiguous. The CDR3 has 14 residues. The germline V gene encodes CDR1 KGHSH and CDR2 LQKENI. The CDR3 here is CASSPGRMNTEAFF. CDR3 sequence (DNA): TGCGCCAGCAGTCCAGGACGGATGAACACTGAAGCTTTCTTT.

The table lists this clonotype with a few counts. This chain links TRBV7-3 with TRBJ2-3; no clear D gene. The V and J ends lost 1 base and 5 bases respectively, with 10 bases between them. CDR3 length: 14 amino acids. Germline V CDR1 and CDR2: SGHTA, FQGTGA. This CDR3 is CASSLKRVGDTQYF. In nucleotides, the CDR3 is TGTGCCAGCAGCTTAAAGCGAGTGGGAGATACGCAGTATTTT.

This chain links TRBV20-1 with TRBJ2-4, with unresolved D. V lost 6 bases and J lost 0, with 9 bases in between. CDR3 length equals 13 residues. Germline V lookup: CDR1 DFQATT, CDR2 SNEGSKA (reference sequence). CDR3 in amino acids: CSASPQAKNIQYF. The CDR3 DNA follows: TGCAGTGCCAGTCCCCAAGCCAAAAACATTCAGTACTTC.